The 30 T cell receptor beta chains listed next were all sequenced from one sample in a study of T cell responses to AZD1222 COVID-19 vaccine. The data were produced by immunoSEQ multiplex PCR, yet TCRdb's version contains in-frame clones alone and is incomplete. Of about 120,000 clones listed, 92% are singletons. Specimen: peripheral blood, collected 28 days after the second AZD1222 dose. Source of these receptors: an adult who received the AZD1222 COVID-19 vaccine.

J is TRBJ1-2 and V is TRBV5-1; the D gene is possibly TRBD1 (5 bases). Germline loops: CDR1 SGHRS, CDR2 YFSETQ. Between the trimmed V and J ends, which lost 1 base and 6 bases, there was a span of 19 bases. There are 16 residues in the CDR3. CDR3 sequence reads: CASSLSIDSYENGYTF. The CDR3 DNA follows: TGCGCCAGCAGCTTGAGCATTGACAGTTACGAAAATGGCTACACCTTC.

The genes are TRBV6-5 and TRBJ2-2; possible D gene TRBD2, 5 bases. Germline V gene sequence: CDR1 MNHEY, CDR2 SVGAGI. V lost 5 bases and J 4 bases, leaving 14 bases between the germline ends. This CDR3 is 15 amino acids long. The CDR3 is CASSILAVSTGELFF. The CDR3 nucleotides read TGTGCCAGCAGTATTCTAGCAGTGAGCACCGGGGAGCTGTTTTTT.

The rearrangement joins TRBV7-3 to TRBJ2-7, with D perhaps TRBD2 (6 bases). Germline loops: CDR1 SGHTA, CDR2 FQGTGA. CDR3 length equals 13 residues. With 5 bases removed from V and 6 bases from J, the gap between germline ends came to 14 bases. The CDR3 DNA reads as TGTGCCAGCAGCCTCCAGGCGACTAGCGAGCAGTACTTC. Its protein is CASSLQATSEQYF.

This clone has only a few counts. The rearrangement links TRBV29-1 to TRBJ1-2, with TRBD1 as a possible D gene (6 bases). The length of the CDR3 is 12 residues. Trimming took off 4 bases at V and 3 bases at J, with 9 bases between the two ends. The V gene's germline CDR1 is SQVTM and CDR2 ANQGSEA. The CDR3 sequence is CSVAQGDYGYTF. Here the CDR3 DNA reads TGCAGCGTTGCACAGGGTGACTATGGCTACACCTTC.

J is TRBJ1-2 and V is TRBV4-1; TRBD1 is a possible D gene (5 bases). Between the trimmed V and J ends, which lost 4 bases and 1 base, there was a span of 16 bases. The CDR3 runs to 16 residues. Germline V gene data show CDR1 as MGHRA and CDR2 as YSYEKL. The CDR3 here is CASSPSRGPINYGYTF. CDR3 bases: TGCGCCAGCAGCCCTAGCCGGGGCCCGATTAACTATGGCTACACCTTC.

The rearrangement uses TRBV7-2 and TRBJ2-5; D remains unclear. The CDR3 totals 14 residues. Trimming took off 7 bases at V and 5 bases at J, with 17 bases between the two ends. The germline V gene encodes CDR1 SGHTA and CDR2 FQGNSA. The CDR3 DNA reads TGTGCCAGCATCCTCTCCGTTTCCCTGGAGACCCAGTACTTC. The encoded protein is CASILSVSLETQYF.

The genes are TRBV4-1 and TRBJ2-7, with TRBD1 matching over 10 bases. Germline loops: CDR1 MGHRA, CDR2 YSYEKL. J lost 2 bases, V lost 4 bases, and 5 bases had no gene match. This CDR3 contains 15 residues. The CDR3 sequence: CASSPLGQGTYEQYF. The CDR3 coding sequence is TGCGCCAGCAGCCCCCTGGGACAGGGGACCTACGAGCAGTACTTC.

This clone was observed a handful of times. V gene TRBV7-8 combines with J gene TRBJ2-1; 10 nucleotides align to TRBD2. The CDR3 spans 16 residues. Looked up from germline, CDR1 is SGHVS and CDR2 is FQNEAQ. V lost 4 bases to trimming and J lost 8 bases; unmatched junction nucleotides: 11. CDR3 sequence (DNA): TGTGCCAGCAGCTCCACAAAAGCGGGAGGGCCGTATGAGCAGTTCTTC. Its protein product is CASSSTKAGGPYEQFF.

This clone was counted once. CDR3 protein: CASPGVVWWEKLFF. As DNA, the CDR3 is TGCGCCAGCCCCGGGGTCGTTTGGTGGGAAAAACTGTTTTTT. V is TRBV10-1 and J is TRBJ1-4, with D hard to call. The germline V gene encodes CDR1 WNHNN and CDR2 SYGVQD (reference sequence). CDR3 length: 14 amino acids. The V end was cut by 8 bases, the J end by 8 bases, with 18 bases between.

This clone was recorded once. The rearrangement uses TRBV27 and TRBJ1-5; D remains ambiguous. The CDR3 runs to 13 residues. The V and J ends lost 0 bases and 2 bases respectively, with 2 bases between them. The germline V gene encodes CDR1 MNHEY and CDR2 SMNVEV (reference sequence). CDR3 sequence reads: CASSLSGNQPQHF. DNA of the CDR3: TGTGCCAGCAGTTTATCGGGCAATCAGCCCCAGCATTTT.

The chain carries TRBV7-8 and TRBJ1-1; TRBD1 might be the D (5 bases). The V end lost 0 bases, the J end lost 8 bases, and 10 bases lay between the germline ends. Germline-derived CDR1 and CDR2 are SGHVS and FQNEAQ. The CDR3 runs to 13 residues. Here the CDR3 reads CASSLARGAEAFF. The CDR3 DNA sequence: TGTGCCAGCAGCTTAGCGCGAGGGGCGGAAGCTTTCTTT.

This chain connects TRBV6-1 to TRBJ1-1, with TRBD1 identical over 7 bases. The CDR3 extends over 15 amino acids. The germline CDR1 and CDR2 sequences are MNHNS and SASEGT. V shed 1 base, J shed 3 bases, and the junction held 5 bases outside the gene matches. The CDR3 region has the DNA TGTGCCAGCAGTGAAGGACAGGGAGGGGACACTGAAGCTTTCTTT. This codes for CASSEGQGGDTEAFF.

This rearrangement joins TRBV6-6 to TRBJ1-2; 8 nucleotides line up with TRBD1. The CDR3 runs 14 residues. CDR1 is MNHNY and CDR2 is SVGAGI in the germline V gene (reference sequence). With 2 bases clipped from V and 7 bases from J, the junction kept 6 bases outside the gene matches. CDR3 region: CASSYPRQGIGYTF. The CDR3 coding sequence is TGTGCCAGCAGTTACCCTCGACAGGGGATTGGCTACACCTTC.

The rearrangement uses TRBV5-4 and TRBJ2-2; no clear D gene. Trimming shortened V by 0 bases and J by 0 bases, and 6 bases separated the two germline ends. The CDR3 totals 15 residues. In germline, CDR1 is SGHNT, CDR2 YYREEE (reference sequence). The CDR3, as DNA: TGTGCCAGCAGCTTGGCGCAGGCGAACACCGGGGAGCTGTTTTTT. Translated: CASSLAQANTGELFF.

The V gene is TRBV28, the J gene TRBJ2-1, with D unresolved. V was shortened by 3 bases and J by 7 bases, with 16 bases between the two germline ends. The CDR3 runs 15 residues. CDR1 MDHEN and CDR2 SYDVKM come from the germline V gene. CDR3 coding DNA: TGTGCCAGCAGTTTTATCTCTTACCCCGGGAATGAGCAGTTCTTC. It translates to CASSFISYPGNEQFF. The whole variable domain, remainder taken from reference TRBV28 and TRBJ2-1, is DVKVTQSSRYLVKRTGEKVFLECVQDMDHENMFWYRQDPGLGLRLIYFSYDVKMKEKGDIPEGYSVSREKKERFSLILESASTNQTSMYLCASSFISYPGNEQFFGPGTRLTVL.

The chain uses TRBV2 and TRBJ2-7; TRBD1 might be the D (6 bases). CDR3 length: 14 amino acids. From germline, CDR1 is SNHLY and CDR2 FYNNEI. The germline V and J ends were trimmed by 4 bases and 3 bases, with 13 bases remaining between them. CDR3 nucleotide sequence: TGTGCCAGCAGTGGGGGGCAGGAGTTCTACGAGCAGTACTTC. Residues: CASSGGQEFYEQYF.

Here the CDR3 reads CASSPPDGNNQPQHF. CDR3 DNA: TGTGCCAGCAGCCCCCCGGACGGGAACAATCAGCCCCAGCATTTT. The V and J genes are TRBV28 and TRBJ1-5; D gene ambiguous. This CDR3 is 15 amino acids long. V lost 6 bases to trimming and J lost 3 bases, with 15 bases between them. Germline V gives CDR1 MDHEN, CDR2 SYDVKM.

The chain has TRBV19 and TRBJ2-1, with D maybe TRBD2 (6 bases). Trimming removed 3 bases from V and 0 bases from J, with 15 bases in between. Per the germline V gene, CDR1 is LNHDA and CDR2 is SQIVND (reference sequence). The CDR3 covers 17 residues. CDR3 coding DNA: TGTGCCAGTAGTATCCTCCCCCCGGGAGCCTCCTACAATGAGCAGTTCTTC. This translates into CASSILPPGASYNEQFF.

This clone has only one observation. The gene calls are TRBV28 and TRBJ2-7; 7 bases fit TRBD1. The CDR3 length is 14 residues. Germline V CDR1 and CDR2: MDHEN, SYDVKM. V shed 3 bases and J 6 bases; nucleotides not matched to a gene: 8. In DNA, the CDR3 is TGTGCCAGCAGTTTCCATCCGACAGGGATCGAGCAGTACTTC. Its protein is CASSFHPTGIEQYF.

This clone came up once. The chain recombines TRBV3-1 (or the pseudogene TRBV3-2) with TRBJ2-2; possibly TRBD2 for D (6 bases). The ends were cut back, 1 base at V and 5 bases at J, with 8 bases in the middle. Per the germline V gene, CDR1 is LGHDT and CDR2 is YNNKEL (reference sequence). This CDR3 has 14 amino acids. CDR3 protein: CASSQAGETGELFF. In nucleotides, the CDR3 is TGTGCCAGCAGCCAAGCGGGAGAGACCGGGGAGCTGTTTTTT.

This chain joins TRBV29-1 and TRBJ2-7, with D unclear. Trimming stripped 5 bases from V and 3 bases from J, with 11 bases between. The CDR3 spans 12 residues. Germline CDR1 and CDR2: SQVTM and ANQGSEA. The CDR3 region has the DNA TGCAGCGTTTCAGGCTTCAACTACGAGCAGTACTTC. Amino acid sequence: CSVSGFNYEQYF.

The genes are TRBV6-5 and TRBJ1-2; D may be TRBD1 (6 bases). The CDR3 loop spans 15 amino acids. V was clipped by 6 bases and J by 0 bases, with 14 bases between them. Per the germline V gene, CDR1 is MNHEY and CDR2 is SVGAGI. CDR3 DNA: TGTGCCAGCAGCTCCGGACAGTTAGCTAACTATGGCTACACCTTC. As protein: CASSSGQLANYGYTF.

This clone was seen once. The chain combines TRBV5-1 with TRBJ1-2; 8 bases match TRBD1. Germline V gene lookup returns CDR1 SGHRS and CDR2 YFSETQ. This CDR3 comprises 16 residues. Trimming removed 6 bases from V and 0 bases from J; junction bases left unmatched: 10. The DNA for the CDR3 is TGCGCCAGCAAGCTTGGCGGGACAGGAGCTAACTATGGCTACACCTTC. This codes for CASKLGGTGANYGYTF. The variable domain in full, completed from reference TRBV5-1 and TRBJ1-2, reads KAGVTQTPRYLIKTRGQQVTLSCSPISGHRSVSWYQQTPGQGLQFLFEYFSETQRNKGNFPGRFSGRQFSNSRSEMNVSTLELGDSALYLCASKLGGTGANYGYTFGSGTRLTVV.

The rearrangement joins TRBV7-2 to TRBJ1-1; TRBD1 agrees at 7 bases. The ends lost 5 bases at V and 1 base at J; junction bases unmatched: 4. The CDR3 runs 14 residues. CDR1 is SGHTA and CDR2 is FQGNSA in the germline V gene. CDR3 protein: CASSPGTANTEAFF. The CDR3 DNA follows: TGTGCCAGCAGCCCCGGGACAGCGAACACTGAAGCTTTCTTT.

This clone has just a few counts. The chain carries TRBV15 and TRBJ1-6; no firm D call. Germline-derived CDR1 and CDR2 are LNHNV and YYDKDF (reference sequence). This CDR3 contains 14 residues. Trimming left V 8 bases short and J 6 bases short, with 14 bases between. CDR3 coding DNA: TGTGCCACCTCGGTTAGCCGGACTAATTCACCCCTCCACTTT. It specifies CATSVSRTNSPLHF.

The table lists this clone with a few counts. The chain combines TRBV27 with TRBJ1-5, with TRBD1 matching 9 bases. This CDR3 region has 15 residues. After removal of 4 bases from V and 7 bases from J, the junction contained 8 bases not matched to a gene. Germline CDR1 MNHEY, CDR2 SMNVEV (reference sequence). The CDR3 DNA reads TGTGCCAGCAGTTCGGGACAGGGAAGATGGCAGCCCCAGCATTTT. Translation gives CASSSGQGRWQPQHF.

The rearrangement joins TRBV7-3 to TRBJ2-5; 8 positions match TRBD2. V dropped 8 bases and J dropped 5; count of bases not matched to a gene: 13. The CDR3 extends over 15 amino acids. CDR1 SGHTA and CDR2 FQGTGA come from the germline V gene. In DNA, the CDR3 is TGTGCCAGCGCCCCAGCCGGGAGGGCCAGTGAGACCCAGTACTTC. As protein: CASAPAGRASETQYF.

This chain connects TRBV5-4 to TRBJ1-1, with D possibly TRBD1 on 6 matching bases. The CDR3 sequence is 13 residues long. Between the trimmed V and J ends, which lost 5 bases and 5 bases, there was a span of 13 bases. Germline CDR1 is SGHNT and CDR2 is YYREEE (reference sequence). The DNA for the CDR3 is TGTGCCAGCAGAAATAGGGGGGAAACTGAAGCTTTCTTT. This gives the protein CASRNRGETEAFF.

This chain connects TRBV19 to TRBJ2-2, with TRBD2 matching 8 bases. Germline loops: CDR1 LNHDA, CDR2 SQIVND (reference sequence). The CDR3 spans 17 residues. The V gene end was trimmed by 10 bases and the J gene end by 0 bases; junction bases not matched to a gene: 13. The CDR3 DNA follows: TGTGCCACCACCCCTCTAGCGGGTACCGCGAACACCGGGGAGCTGTTTTTT. It translates to CATTPLAGTANTGELFF.

The J gene is TRBJ2-1, the V gene TRBV7-9; 10 bases line up with TRBD2. This CDR3 region has 15 residues. The ends lost 5 bases at V and 6 bases at J; junction bases unmatched: 7. Germline assignment: CDR1 SEHNR and CDR2 FQNEAQ (reference sequence). CDR3 bases: TGTGCCAGCAGCAACCCTAGCGGGAGAATCAATGAGCAGTTCTTC. Its protein is CASSNPSGRINEQFF. The whole variable domain, filled in from reference TRBV7-9 and TRBJ2-1, reads DTGVSQNPRHKITKRGQNVTFRCDPISEHNRLYWYRQTLGQGPEFLTYFQNEAQLEKSRLLSDRFSAERPKGSFSTLEIQRTEQGDSAMYLCASSNPSGRINEQFFGPGTRLTVL.